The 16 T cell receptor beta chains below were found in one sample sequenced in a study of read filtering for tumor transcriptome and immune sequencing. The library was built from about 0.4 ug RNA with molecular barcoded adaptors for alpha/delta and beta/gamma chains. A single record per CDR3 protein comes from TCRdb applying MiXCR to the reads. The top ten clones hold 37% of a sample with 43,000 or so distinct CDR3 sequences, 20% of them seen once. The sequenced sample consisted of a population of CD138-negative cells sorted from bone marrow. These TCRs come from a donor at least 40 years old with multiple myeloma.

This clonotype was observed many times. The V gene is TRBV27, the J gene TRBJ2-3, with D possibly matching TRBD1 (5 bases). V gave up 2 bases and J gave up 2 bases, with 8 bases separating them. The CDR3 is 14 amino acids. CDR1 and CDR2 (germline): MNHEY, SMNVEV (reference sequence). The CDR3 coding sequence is TGTGCCAGCAGTTTAATGGGGCTCACAGATACGCAGTATTTT. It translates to CASSLMGLTDTQYF.

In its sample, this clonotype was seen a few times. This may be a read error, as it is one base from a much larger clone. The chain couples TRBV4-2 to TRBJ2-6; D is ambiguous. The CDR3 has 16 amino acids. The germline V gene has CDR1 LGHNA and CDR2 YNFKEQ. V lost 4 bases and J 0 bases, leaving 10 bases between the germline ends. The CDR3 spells CASSPAGTSGANVLTF. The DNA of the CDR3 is TGTGCCAGCAGCCCTGCCGGCACCTCTGGGGCCAACGTCCTGACTTTC.

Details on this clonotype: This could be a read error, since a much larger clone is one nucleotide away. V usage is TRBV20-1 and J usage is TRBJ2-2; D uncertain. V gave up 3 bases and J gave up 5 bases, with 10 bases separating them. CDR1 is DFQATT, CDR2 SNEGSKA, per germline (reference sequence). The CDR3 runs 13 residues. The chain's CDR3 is CSASFLRTGELFF. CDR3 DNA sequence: TGCAGTGCTAGTTTCCTGAGGACCGGGGAGCTGTTTTTT.

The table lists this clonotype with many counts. The CDR3 region is CASSLGRAYAEAFF. CDR3 in DNA: TGCGCCAGCAGCTTGGGAAGGGCATACGCTGAAGCTTTCTTT. The chain is built from TRBV5-1 and TRBJ1-1; D remains ambiguous. V was cut by 0 bases and J by 6 bases, with 12 bases left in between. CDR3 length: 14 amino acids. From germline, CDR1 is SGHRS and CDR2 YFSETQ.

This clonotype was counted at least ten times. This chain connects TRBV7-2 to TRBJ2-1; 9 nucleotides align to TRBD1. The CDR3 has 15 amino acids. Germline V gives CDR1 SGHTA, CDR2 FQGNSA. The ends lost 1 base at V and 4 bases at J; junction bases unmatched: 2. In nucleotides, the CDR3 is TGTGCCAGCAGCTTAGTCGGGACAGGGTACAATGAGCAGTTCTTC. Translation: CASSLVGTGYNEQFF.

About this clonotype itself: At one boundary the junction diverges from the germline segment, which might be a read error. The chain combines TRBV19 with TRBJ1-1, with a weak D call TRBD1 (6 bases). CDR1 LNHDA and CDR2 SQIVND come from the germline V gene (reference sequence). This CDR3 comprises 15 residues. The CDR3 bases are TGTGCCAGTAGTATAGGATTTGGACAGACCACTGGAGCTTTCTTT. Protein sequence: CASSIGFGQTTGAFF.

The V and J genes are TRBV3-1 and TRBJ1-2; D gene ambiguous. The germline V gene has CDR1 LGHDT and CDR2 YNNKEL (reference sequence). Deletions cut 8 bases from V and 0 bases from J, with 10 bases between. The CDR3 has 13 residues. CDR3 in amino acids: CASQEGANYGYTF. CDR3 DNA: TGTGCCAGCCAGGAAGGAGCTAACTATGGCTACACCTTC.

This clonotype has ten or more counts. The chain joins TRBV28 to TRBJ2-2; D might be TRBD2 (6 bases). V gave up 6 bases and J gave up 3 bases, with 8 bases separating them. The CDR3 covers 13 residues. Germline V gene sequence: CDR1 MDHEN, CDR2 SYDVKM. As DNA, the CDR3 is TGTGCCAGCAGGCGGGACTACACCGGGGAGCTGTTTTTT. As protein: CASRRDYTGELFF. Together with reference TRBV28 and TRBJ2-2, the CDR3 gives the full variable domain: DVKVTQSSRYLVKRTGEKVFLECVQDMDHENMFWYRQDPGLGLRLIYFSYDVKMKEKGDIPEGYSVSREKKERFSLILESASTNQTSMYLCASRRDYTGELFFGEGSRLTVL.

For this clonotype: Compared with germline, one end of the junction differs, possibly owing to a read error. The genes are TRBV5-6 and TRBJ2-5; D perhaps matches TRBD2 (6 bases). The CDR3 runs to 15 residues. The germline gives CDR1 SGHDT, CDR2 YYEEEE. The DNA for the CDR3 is TGTCCCAGCAGCTTGCCGCTAGCGCTCCAAGAGACCCAGTACTTC. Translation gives CPSSLPLALQETQYF.

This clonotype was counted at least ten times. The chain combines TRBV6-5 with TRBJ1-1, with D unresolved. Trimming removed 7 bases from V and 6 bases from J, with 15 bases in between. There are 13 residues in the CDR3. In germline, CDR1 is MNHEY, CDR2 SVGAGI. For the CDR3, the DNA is TGTGCCAGCACCCCCCTCAAGGCCGCTGAAGCTTTCTTT. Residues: CASTPLKAAEAFF.

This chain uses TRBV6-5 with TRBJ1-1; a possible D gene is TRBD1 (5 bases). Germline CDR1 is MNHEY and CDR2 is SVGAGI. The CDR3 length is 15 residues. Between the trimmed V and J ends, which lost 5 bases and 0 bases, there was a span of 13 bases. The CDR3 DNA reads TGTGCCAGCAGTCACGTGGGGCAGCTGAACACTGAAGCTTTCTTT. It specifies CASSHVGQLNTEAFF.

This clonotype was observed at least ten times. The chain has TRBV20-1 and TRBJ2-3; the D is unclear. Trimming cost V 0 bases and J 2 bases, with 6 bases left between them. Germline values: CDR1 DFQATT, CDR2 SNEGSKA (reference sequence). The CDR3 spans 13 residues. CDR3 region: CSARDSSTDTQYF. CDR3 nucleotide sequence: TGCAGTGCTAGAGATTCTTCCACAGATACGCAGTATTTT.

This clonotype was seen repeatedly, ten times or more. CDR3 DNA sequence: TGTGCCAGCACCCTTGGGGCCAAAAACATTCAGTACTTC. It encodes CASTLGAKNIQYF. This chain connects TRBV12-3 or TRBV12-4 to TRBJ2-4; no definite D call. This CDR3 contains 13 residues. Trimming stripped 7 bases from V and 1 base from J, with 8 bases between.

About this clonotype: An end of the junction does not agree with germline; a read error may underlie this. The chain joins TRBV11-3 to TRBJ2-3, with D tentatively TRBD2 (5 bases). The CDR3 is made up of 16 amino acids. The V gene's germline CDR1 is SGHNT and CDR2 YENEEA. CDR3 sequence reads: CAGSLVLAVPTDTQYF. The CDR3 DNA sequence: TGTGCCGGCAGCTTAGTCCTAGCTGTCCCCACAGACACGCAGTATTTT.

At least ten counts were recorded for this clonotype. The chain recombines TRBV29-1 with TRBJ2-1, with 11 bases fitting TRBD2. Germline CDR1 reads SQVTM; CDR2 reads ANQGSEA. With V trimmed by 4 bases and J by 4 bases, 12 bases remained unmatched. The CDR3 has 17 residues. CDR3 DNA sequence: TGCAGCGTTGGAGGTCCCCTTAGCGGGGGGGTTTACAATGAGCAGTTCTTC. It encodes CSVGGPLSGGVYNEQFF.

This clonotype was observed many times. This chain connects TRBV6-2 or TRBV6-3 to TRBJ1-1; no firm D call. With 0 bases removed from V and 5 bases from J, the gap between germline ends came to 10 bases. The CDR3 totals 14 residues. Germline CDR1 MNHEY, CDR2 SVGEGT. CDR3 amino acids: CASSYSIGETEAFF. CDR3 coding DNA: TGTGCCAGCAGTTACTCAATTGGTGAGACTGAAGCTTTCTTT.